These 25 T cell receptor beta chains share one sample of origin, sequenced in a study of blood T cells in healthy people across ages. A sample-barcoded 5' primer and a J-beta primer mix were used in a second PCR of roughly 7 to 11 cycles. TCRdb analysed the 5' RACE reads with MiXCR anew, one entry per CDR3 protein. The table includes 650,000 to 800,000 distinct CDR3 sequences, around 42% detected once. Sequencing was performed on blood. Receptors originate from a man in his 60s in good health.

This clonotype was seen a single time. V is TRBV29-1 and J is TRBJ1-4, with a possible D match to TRBD1 (6 bases). The V end lost 2 bases, the J end lost 8 bases, and 12 bases lay between the germline ends. There are 13 residues in the CDR3. Germline V gives CDR1 SQVTM, CDR2 ANQGSEA. The CDR3 region is CSVEWGAGEKLFF. CDR3 in DNA: TGCAGCGTTGAATGGGGGGCGGGCGAAAAACTGTTTTTT.

This sequence joins TRBV11-3 and TRBJ2-7; 8 bases are a match to TRBD1. The germline gives CDR1 SGHNT, CDR2 YENEEA. CDR3 size: 15 residues. The ends lost 5 bases at V and 2 bases at J; junction bases unmatched: 8. CDR3 bases: TGTGCCAGCAGCCCCAATGGACAGGGTCCCTACGAGCAGTACTTC. This gives the protein CASSPNGQGPYEQYF.

The chain couples TRBV5-5 to TRBJ2-7; D ambiguous. CDR1 is SGHKS and CDR2 is YYEKEE in the germline V gene (reference sequence). The CDR3 is made up of 14 amino acids. Trimming took off 3 bases at V and 7 bases at J, with 17 bases between the two ends. The DNA of the CDR3 is TGTGCCAGCAGCTCACTACCGGTCCTCGCGGAGCAGTACTTC. Translation: CASSSLPVLAEQYF.

The chain joins TRBV28 to TRBJ2-7, with 9 nucleotides matching TRBD1. V was pared by 7 bases and J by 4 bases, with 11 bases of the junction left unmatched. CDR1 is MDHEN, CDR2 SYDVKM, per germline. The CDR3 sequence is 15 residues long. In DNA form, the CDR3 reads TGTGCCAGCAACTCAATAGGGACAGGGAGTTACGAGCAGTACTTC. Translation: CASNSIGTGSYEQYF.

The chain couples TRBV20-1 to TRBJ2-5; 9 bases map to TRBD2. V shed 3 bases and J 1 base; nucleotides not matched to a gene: 6. This CDR3 is built from 15 residues. Germline assignment: CDR1 DFQATT and CDR2 SNEGSKA (reference sequence). In nucleotides, the CDR3 is TGCAGTGCTAGTCTAGCGGGGACCTTCCAAGAGACCCAGTACTTC. Its translation is CSASLAGTFQETQYF.

This clonotype came up a few times. The chain links TRBV20-1 to TRBJ2-1, with D tentatively TRBD1 (5 bases). Germline V gene lookup returns CDR1 DFQATT and CDR2 SNEGSKA (reference sequence). The CDR3 extends over 15 amino acids. V lost 1 base and J lost 0, with 10 bases in between. The CDR3 region is CSARVQGSSYNEQFF. The DNA of the CDR3 is TGCAGTGCTAGAGTGCAGGGTAGCTCCTACAATGAGCAGTTCTTC.

The chain links TRBV5-1 to TRBJ1-4; D is uncertain. There are 14 residues in the CDR3. Germline V gene sequence: CDR1 SGHRS, CDR2 YFSETQ. V was clipped by 5 bases and J by 0 bases, with 8 bases between them. CDR3 loop: CASRTGTTNEKLFF. The CDR3 nucleotides are TGCGCCAGCAGGACGGGGACAACTAATGAAAAACTGTTTTTT.

This clonotype was observed a few times. V and J are TRBV20-1 and TRBJ2-3; 12 bases match TRBD2. The germline V gene has CDR1 DFQATT and CDR2 SNEGSKA (reference sequence). V dropped 2 bases and J dropped 7; count of bases not matched to a gene: 16. The CDR3 runs 18 residues. CDR3 coding DNA: TGCAGTGCTAGACCAGCTACCCGGACTAGCGGGGATCCTTATACGCAGTATTTT. Translated, it gives CSARPATRTSGDPYTQYF.

This clonotype has just a few counts. The V and J genes are TRBV12-3 or TRBV12-4 and TRBJ2-3; 10 nucleotides line up with TRBD2. This CDR3 is 16 amino acids long. V lost 3 bases, J lost 4 bases, and 7 bases stayed unmatched. The CDR3 here is CASSFVAGGVSDTQYF. In DNA, the CDR3 is TGTGCCAGCAGTTTTGTAGCGGGGGGCGTCTCAGATACGCAGTATTTT.

The V gene is TRBV2, the J gene TRBJ1-4, with D uncertain. V shed 3 bases and J shed 6 bases, with 5 bases lying between them. The germline gives CDR1 SNHLY, CDR2 FYNNEI. The CDR3 is 12 residues long. CDR3 DNA sequence: TGTGCCAGCAGTGATAATGATGAAAAACTGTTTTTT. Translating it yields CASSDNDEKLFF.

The chain links TRBV6-5 to TRBJ2-3; no firm D call. Trimming left V 2 bases short and J 1 base short, with 10 bases between. Germline CDR1 and CDR2: MNHEY and SVGAGI. The CDR3 totals 15 residues. CDR3 sequence: CASSYAVGGTDTQYF. The CDR3 nucleotides are TGTGCCAGCAGTTACGCGGTAGGAGGCACAGATACGCAGTATTTT.

The genes are TRBV20-1 and TRBJ2-3, with a possible D match to TRBD2 (5 bases). V was trimmed by 1 base and J by 5 bases, leaving 16 bases between them. Germline CDR1 is DFQATT and CDR2 is SNEGSKA (reference sequence). The CDR3 contains 15 residues. CDR3 residues: CSARGETAGVDTQYF. In DNA form, the CDR3 reads TGCAGTGCTAGAGGGGAGACGGCTGGGGTAGATACGCAGTATTTT.

This clonotype was picked up one time. The chain employs TRBV6-2 or TRBV6-3 and TRBJ1-1; 7 positions match TRBD1. The CDR3 is 14 amino acids. Germline V gives CDR1 MNHEY, CDR2 SVGEGT. Trimming removed 7 bases from V and 2 bases from J; junction bases left unmatched: 7. CDR3 nucleotides: TGTGCCAGCACACGACAGGGATTAAACACTGAAGCTTTCTTT. It codes for CASTRQGLNTEAFF.

The sample holds a few counts of this clonotype. The chain recombines TRBV27 with TRBJ2-1; tentatively, D is TRBD2 (6 bases). V gave up 5 bases and J gave up 6 bases, with 17 bases separating them. The CDR3 contains 15 residues. Germline V gives CDR1 MNHEY, CDR2 SMNVEV (reference sequence). The CDR3 protein is CASSPRETSVNEQFF. CDR3 nucleotides: TGTGCCAGCAGTCCCCGTGAGACTAGTGTCAATGAGCAGTTCTTC.

The CDR3 nucleotides read TGTGCCAGCAGCTTAGGGCTCGGACTAGCGGGGGTCTACAATGAGCAGTACTTC. Protein product: CASSLGLGLAGVYNEQYF. The rearrangement links TRBV7-2 to TRBJ2-7, with 13 bases that match TRBD2. The CDR3 is 18 residues long. Unmatched junction bases numbered 13, after V lost 1 base and J lost 7 bases. Germline CDR1 SGHTA, CDR2 FQGNSA.

This chain uses TRBV18 with TRBJ2-5; TRBD2 is a possible D gene (5 bases). The length of the CDR3 is 17 residues. Trimming removed 0 bases from V and 2 bases from J, with 16 bases in between. Looked up from germline, CDR1 is KGHSH and CDR2 is LQKENI. CDR3 region: CASSPPVFGVKQETQYF. The CDR3 bases are TGTGCCAGCTCACCACCGGTGTTCGGGGTAAAGCAAGAGACCCAGTACTTC.

This chain links TRBV20-1 with TRBJ2-6; possible D gene TRBD1, 6 bases. In germline, CDR1 is DFQATT, CDR2 SNEGSKA (reference sequence). This CDR3 is 12 amino acids long. The V and J ends lost 6 bases and 9 bases respectively, with 12 bases between them. CDR3: CSAVRGYNVLTF. CDR3 coding DNA: TGCAGTGCAGTGAGGGGGTACAACGTCCTGACTTTC.

This clonotype was observed a few times. The V gene is TRBV5-8, the J gene TRBJ2-6, with 12 bases that match TRBD1. The junction had 10 bases not matched to a gene; V was cut back by 4 bases and J by 8 bases. Germline lookup yields CDR1 SGHTS and CDR2 YDEGEE. There are 17 residues in the CDR3. CDR3 region: CASSPQTGTGGSNVLTF. DNA of the CDR3: TGTGCCAGCAGCCCTCAGACCGGGACAGGGGGCTCCAACGTCCTGACTTTC.

There are a few counts of this clonotype. The rearrangement links TRBV12-3 or TRBV12-4 to TRBJ2-5; 11 bases align to TRBD2. The CDR3 has 15 residues. Trimming cost V 6 bases and J 4 bases; bases outside gene matches: 7. The CDR3 region has the DNA TGTGCCAGCAGGTCCCCTAGCGGGGGGCTAGAGACCCAGTACTTC. Residues: CASRSPSGGLETQYF.

V and J are TRBV7-2 and TRBJ2-3; 8 bases align to TRBD1. Germline lookup yields CDR1 SGHTA and CDR2 FQGNSA. CDR3 length: 16 residues. The junction had 9 bases not matched to a gene; V was cut back by 4 bases and J by 3 bases. CDR3 sequence reads: CASSYRWTGRTDTQYF. The CDR3 coding sequence is TGTGCCAGCAGCTACCGATGGACAGGGCGGACAGATACGCAGTATTTT.

This clonotype was counted at least ten times. V and J are TRBV12-3 or TRBV12-4 and TRBJ2-1; D gene unclear. CDR3 length: 14 residues. The V end lost 2 bases, the J end lost 4 bases, and 9 bases lay between the germline ends. The CDR3 DNA reads TGTGCCAGCAGTTTAAGAATGGGGTACAATGAGCAGTTCTTC. Residues: CASSLRMGYNEQFF.

This clonotype showed up just once. V gene TRBV11-2 combines with J gene TRBJ2-5; 8 positions agree with TRBD2. Losses at the gene ends were 5 bases for V and 11 bases for J; bases not matched to a gene: 19. The CDR3 is 16 amino acids. In germline, CDR1 is SGHAT, CDR2 FQNNGV. The CDR3 sequence: CASSPPGLVVINEQYF. Written as DNA, the CDR3 is TGTGCCAGCAGCCCCCCGGGACTAGTGGTTATCAATGAGCAGTACTTC.

The sample holds one count of this clonotype. Here the CDR3 reads CAIDGELFF. DNA of the CDR3: TGTGCCATCGACGGGGAGCTGTTTTTT. The chain links TRBV6-2 or TRBV6-3 to TRBJ2-2, with D unclear. The CDR3 length is 9 residues. Germline V gene lookup returns CDR1 MNHEY and CDR2 SVGEGT. V was trimmed by 10 bases and J by 7 bases, leaving 4 bases between them.

This clonotype has more than one count but fewer than ten. With a much larger clone just one base away, this may be a read error. The chain is built from TRBV7-9 and TRBJ1-2, with D perhaps matching TRBD1 (6 bases). This CDR3 region has 15 residues. The V gene's germline CDR1 is SEHNR and CDR2 FQNEAQ (reference sequence). CDR3 loop: CASSPRGGLNYGCTF. The CDR3 DNA sequence: TGTGCCAGCAGCCCACGGGGGGGCTTGAACTATGGCTGCACCTTC.

This clonotype was found many times. The chain combines TRBV7-2 with TRBJ2-6; D call uncertain. Germline CDR1 reads SGHTA; CDR2 reads FQGNSA. The V end was cut by 1 base, the J end by 1 base, with 5 bases between. CDR3 length: 15 residues. The CDR3 sequence is CASSLDRSGANVLTF. The CDR3, as DNA: TGTGCCAGCAGCTTAGATAGATCTGGGGCCAACGTCCTGACTTTC.